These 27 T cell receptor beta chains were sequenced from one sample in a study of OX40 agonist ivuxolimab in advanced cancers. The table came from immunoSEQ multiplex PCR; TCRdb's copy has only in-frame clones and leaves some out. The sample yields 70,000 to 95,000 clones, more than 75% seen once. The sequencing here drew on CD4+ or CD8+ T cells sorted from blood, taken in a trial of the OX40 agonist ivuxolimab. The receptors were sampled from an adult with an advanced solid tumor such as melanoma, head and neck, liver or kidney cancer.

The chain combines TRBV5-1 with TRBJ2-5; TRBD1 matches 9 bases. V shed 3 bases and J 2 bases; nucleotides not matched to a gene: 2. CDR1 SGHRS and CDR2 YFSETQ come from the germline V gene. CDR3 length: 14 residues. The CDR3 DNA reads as TGCGCCAGCAGCTCGACAGGGGGGCAAGAGACCCAGTACTTC. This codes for CASSSTGGQETQYF. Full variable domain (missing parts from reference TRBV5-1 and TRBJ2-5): KAGVTQTPRYLIKTRGQQVTLSCSPISGHRSVSWYQQTPGQGLQFLFEYFSETQRNKGNFPGRFSGRQFSNSRSEMNVSTLELGDSALYLCASSSTGGQETQYFGPGTRLLVL.

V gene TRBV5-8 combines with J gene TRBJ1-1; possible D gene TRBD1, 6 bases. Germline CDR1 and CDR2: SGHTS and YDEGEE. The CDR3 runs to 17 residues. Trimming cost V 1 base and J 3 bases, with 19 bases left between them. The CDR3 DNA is TGTGCCAGCAGCTTGAAGTCCGGGGGCCGACGATACACTGAAGCTTTCTTT. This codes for CASSLKSGGRRYTEAFF.

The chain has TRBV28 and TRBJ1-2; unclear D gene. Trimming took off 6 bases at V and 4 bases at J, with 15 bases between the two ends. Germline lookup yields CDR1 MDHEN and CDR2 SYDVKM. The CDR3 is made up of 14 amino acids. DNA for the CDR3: TGTGCCAGCAGCCCCGCTATTAAGTCCTATGGCTACACCTTC. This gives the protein CASSPAIKSYGYTF.

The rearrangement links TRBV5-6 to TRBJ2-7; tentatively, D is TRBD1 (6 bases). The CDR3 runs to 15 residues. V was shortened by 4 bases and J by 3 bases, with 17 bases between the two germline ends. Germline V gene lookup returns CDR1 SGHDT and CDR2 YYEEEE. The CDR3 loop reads CASSPHRTDYYEQYF. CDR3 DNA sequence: TGTGCCAGCAGCCCTCATAGGACAGACTACTACGAGCAGTACTTC.

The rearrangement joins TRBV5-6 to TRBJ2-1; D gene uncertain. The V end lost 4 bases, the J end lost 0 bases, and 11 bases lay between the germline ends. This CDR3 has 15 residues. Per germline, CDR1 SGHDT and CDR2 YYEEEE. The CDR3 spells CASSPITSSYNEQFF. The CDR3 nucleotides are TGTGCCAGCAGCCCTATTACGAGCTCCTACAATGAGCAGTTCTTC.

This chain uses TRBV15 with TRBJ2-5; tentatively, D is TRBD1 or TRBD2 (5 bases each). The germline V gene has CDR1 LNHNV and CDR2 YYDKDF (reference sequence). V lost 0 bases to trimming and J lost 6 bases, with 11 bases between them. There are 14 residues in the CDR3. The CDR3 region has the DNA TGTGCCACCAGCAGAGATATGACGGGGCAGACCCAGTACTTC. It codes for CATSRDMTGQTQYF.

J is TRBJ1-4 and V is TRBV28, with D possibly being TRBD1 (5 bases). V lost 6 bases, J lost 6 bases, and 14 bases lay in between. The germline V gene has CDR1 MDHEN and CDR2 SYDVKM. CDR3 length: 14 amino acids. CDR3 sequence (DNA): TGTGCCAGCAGCTCCGGGACGGTGGATGAAAAACTGTTTTTT. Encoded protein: CASSSGTVDEKLFF.

The CDR3 spells CASLRDRGAYEQYF. The CDR3 nucleotides are TGTGCCAGCCTAAGGGACAGGGGTGCCTACGAGCAGTACTTC. The V gene is TRBV2, the J gene TRBJ2-7; 10 bases line up with TRBD1. The V and J ends lost 8 bases and 2 bases, in that order; junction bases with no gene match: 6. The germline V gene encodes CDR1 SNHLY and CDR2 FYNNEI. The CDR3 length is 14 residues.

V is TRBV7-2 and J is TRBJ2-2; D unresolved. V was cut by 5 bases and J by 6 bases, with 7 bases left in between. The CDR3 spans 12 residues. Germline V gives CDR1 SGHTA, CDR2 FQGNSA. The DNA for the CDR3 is TGTGCCAGCAGCCGTCCCGCCGGGGAGCTGTTTTTT. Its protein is CASSRPAGELFF.

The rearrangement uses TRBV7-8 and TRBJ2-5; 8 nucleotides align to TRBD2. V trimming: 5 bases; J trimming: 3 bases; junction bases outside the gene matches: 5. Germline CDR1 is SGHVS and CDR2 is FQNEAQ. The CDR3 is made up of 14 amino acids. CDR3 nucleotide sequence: TGTGCCAGCAGCCCGGCGGGGGGCAAAGAGACCCAGTACTTC. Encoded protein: CASSPAGGKETQYF.

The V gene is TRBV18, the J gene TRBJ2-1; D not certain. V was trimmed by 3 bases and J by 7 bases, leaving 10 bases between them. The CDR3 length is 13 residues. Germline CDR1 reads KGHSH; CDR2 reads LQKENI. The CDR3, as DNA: TGTGCCAGCTCACCGGGTCCTATTAATGAGCAGTTCTTC. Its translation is CASSPGPINEQFF. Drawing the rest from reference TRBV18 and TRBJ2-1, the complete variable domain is NAGVMQNPRHLVRRRGQEARLRCSPMKGHSHVYWYRQLPEEGLKFMVYLQKENIIDESGMPKERFSAEFPKEGPSILRIQQVVRGDSAAYFCASSPGPINEQFFGPGTRLTVL.

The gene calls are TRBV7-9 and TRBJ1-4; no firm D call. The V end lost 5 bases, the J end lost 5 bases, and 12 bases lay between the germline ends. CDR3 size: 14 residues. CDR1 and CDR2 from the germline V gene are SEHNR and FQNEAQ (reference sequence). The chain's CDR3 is CASSLGKVNEKLFF. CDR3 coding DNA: TGTGCCAGCAGCCTAGGGAAGGTGAATGAAAAACTGTTTTTT.

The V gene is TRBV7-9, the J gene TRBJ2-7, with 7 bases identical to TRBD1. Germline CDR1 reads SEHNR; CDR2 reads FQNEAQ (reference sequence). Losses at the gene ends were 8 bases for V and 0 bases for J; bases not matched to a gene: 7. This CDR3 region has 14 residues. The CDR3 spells CASRLTGVSYEQYF. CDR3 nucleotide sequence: TGTGCCAGCCGTCTCACAGGGGTCTCCTACGAGCAGTACTTC. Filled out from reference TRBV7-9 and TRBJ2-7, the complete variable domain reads DTGVSQNPRHKITKRGQNVTFRCDPISEHNRLYWYRQTLGQGPEFLTYFQNEAQLEKSRLLSDRFSAERPKGSFSTLEIQRTEQGDSAMYLCASRLTGVSYEQYFGPGTRLTVT.

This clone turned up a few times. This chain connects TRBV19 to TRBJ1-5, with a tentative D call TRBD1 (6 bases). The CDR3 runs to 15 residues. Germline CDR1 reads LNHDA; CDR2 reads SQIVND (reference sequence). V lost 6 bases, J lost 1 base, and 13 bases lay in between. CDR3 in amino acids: CASRLGGASNQPQHF. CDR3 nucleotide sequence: TGTGCCAGTAGACTAGGGGGGGCGAGCAATCAGCCCCAGCATTTT.

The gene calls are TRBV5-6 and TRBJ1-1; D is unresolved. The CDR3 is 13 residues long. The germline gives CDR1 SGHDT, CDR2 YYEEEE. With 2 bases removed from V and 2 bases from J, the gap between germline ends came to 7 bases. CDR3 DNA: TGTGCCAGCAGCTTACGGGGTAACACTGAAGCTTTCTTT. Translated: CASSLRGNTEAFF. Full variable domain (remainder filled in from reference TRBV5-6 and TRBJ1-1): DAGVTQSPTHLIKTRGQQVTLRCSPKSGHDTVSWYQQALGQGPQFIFQYYEEEERQRGNFPDRFSGHQFPNYSSELNVNALLLGDSALYLCASSLRGNTEAFFGQGTRLTVV.

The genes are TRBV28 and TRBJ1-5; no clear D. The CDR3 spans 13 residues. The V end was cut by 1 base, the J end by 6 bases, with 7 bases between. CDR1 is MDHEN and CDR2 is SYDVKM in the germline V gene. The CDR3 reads CASSLLGSQPQHF. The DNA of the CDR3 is TGTGCCAGCAGTTTATTGGGTAGTCAGCCCCAGCATTTT.

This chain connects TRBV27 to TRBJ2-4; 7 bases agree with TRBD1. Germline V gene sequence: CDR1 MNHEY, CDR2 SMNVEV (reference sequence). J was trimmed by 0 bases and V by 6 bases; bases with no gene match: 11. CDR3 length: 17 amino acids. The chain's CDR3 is CASRLNAGTVAKNIQYF. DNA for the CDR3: TGTGCCAGCAGACTAAACGCCGGGACAGTAGCCAAAAACATTCAGTACTTC.

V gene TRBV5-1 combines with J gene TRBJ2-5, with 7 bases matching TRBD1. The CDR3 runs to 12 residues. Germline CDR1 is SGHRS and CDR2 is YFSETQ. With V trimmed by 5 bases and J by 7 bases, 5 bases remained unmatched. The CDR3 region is CASSIPGGTQYF. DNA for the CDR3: TGCGCCAGCAGTATCCCAGGGGGGACCCAGTACTTC.

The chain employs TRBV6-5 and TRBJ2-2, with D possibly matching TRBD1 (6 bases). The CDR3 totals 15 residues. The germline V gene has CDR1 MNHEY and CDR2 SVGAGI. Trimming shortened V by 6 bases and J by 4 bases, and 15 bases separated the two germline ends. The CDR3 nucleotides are TGTGCCAGCAGAAAGGCGGGCAGGGGCACCGGGGAGCTGTTTTTT. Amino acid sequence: CASRKAGRGTGELFF.

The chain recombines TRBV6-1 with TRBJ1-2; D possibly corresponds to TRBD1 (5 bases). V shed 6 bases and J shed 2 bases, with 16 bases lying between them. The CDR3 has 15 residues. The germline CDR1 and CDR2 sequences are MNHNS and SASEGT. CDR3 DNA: TGTGCCAGCAGGGGGGGGTCAGGCCCAAACTATGGCTACACCTTC. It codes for CASRGGSGPNYGYTF.

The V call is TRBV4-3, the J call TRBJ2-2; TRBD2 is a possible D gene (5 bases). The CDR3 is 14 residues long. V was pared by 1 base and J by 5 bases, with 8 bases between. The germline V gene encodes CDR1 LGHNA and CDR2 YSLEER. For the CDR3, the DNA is TGCGCCAGCAGCCAAGTAACGGGGACCGGGGAGCTGTTTTTT. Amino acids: CASSQVTGTGELFF.

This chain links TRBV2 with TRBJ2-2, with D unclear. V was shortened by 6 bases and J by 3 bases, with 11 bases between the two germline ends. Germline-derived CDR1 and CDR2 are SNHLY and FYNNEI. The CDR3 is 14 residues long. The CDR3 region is CASSPGRYTGELFF. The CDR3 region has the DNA TGTGCCAGCAGCCCGGGTCGCTACACCGGGGAGCTGTTTTTT. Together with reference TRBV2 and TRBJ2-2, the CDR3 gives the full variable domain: EPEVTQTPSHQVTQMGQEVILRCVPISNHLYFYWYRQILGQKVEFLVSFYNNEISEKSEIFDDQFSVERPDGSNFTLKIRSTKLEDSAMYFCASSPGRYTGELFFGEGSRLTVL.

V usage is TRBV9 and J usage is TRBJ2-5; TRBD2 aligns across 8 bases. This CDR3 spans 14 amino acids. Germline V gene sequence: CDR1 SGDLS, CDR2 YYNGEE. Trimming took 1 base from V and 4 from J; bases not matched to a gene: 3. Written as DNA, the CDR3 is TGTGCCAGCAGCGTAACGGGACTAGGAGAGACCCAGTACTTC. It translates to CASSVTGLGETQYF.

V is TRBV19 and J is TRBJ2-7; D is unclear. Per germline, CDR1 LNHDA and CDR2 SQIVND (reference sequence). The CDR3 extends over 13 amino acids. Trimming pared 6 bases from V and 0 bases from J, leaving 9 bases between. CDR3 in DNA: TGTGCCAGTAGACAGCCCTCCTCCTACGAGCAGTACTTC. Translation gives CASRQPSSYEQYF.

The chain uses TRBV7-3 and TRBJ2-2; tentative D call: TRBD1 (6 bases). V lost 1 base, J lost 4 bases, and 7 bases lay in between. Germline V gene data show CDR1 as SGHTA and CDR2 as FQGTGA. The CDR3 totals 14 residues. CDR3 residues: CASSLMGATGELFF. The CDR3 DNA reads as TGTGCCAGCAGCTTAATGGGGGCCACCGGGGAGCTGTTTTTT.

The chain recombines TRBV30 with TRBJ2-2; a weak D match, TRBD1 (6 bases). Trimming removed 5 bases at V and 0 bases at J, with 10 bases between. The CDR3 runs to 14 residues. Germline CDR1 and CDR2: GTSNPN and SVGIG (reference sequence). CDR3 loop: CAWSGVSNTGELFF. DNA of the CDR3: TGTGCCTGGTCAGGGGTCTCGAACACCGGGGAGCTGTTTTTT.

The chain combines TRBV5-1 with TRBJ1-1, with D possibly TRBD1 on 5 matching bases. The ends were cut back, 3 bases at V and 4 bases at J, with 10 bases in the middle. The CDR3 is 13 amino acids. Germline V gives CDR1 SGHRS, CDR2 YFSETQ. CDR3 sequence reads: CASSSPGGTEAFF. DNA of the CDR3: TGCGCCAGCAGCTCGCCGGGGGGCACTGAAGCTTTCTTT. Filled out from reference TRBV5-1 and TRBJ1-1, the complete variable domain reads KAGVTQTPRYLIKTRGQQVTLSCSPISGHRSVSWYQQTPGQGLQFLFEYFSETQRNKGNFPGRFSGRQFSNSRSEMNVSTLELGDSALYLCASSSPGGTEAFFGQGTRLTVV.